These T cell receptor beta chains were read from a single sample in a study of CD8 T cells in ankylosing spondylitis. Via MiXCR, TCRdb re-called the 5' RACE reads, giving one row per CDR3 protein. The repertoire holds some 250,000 distinct CDR3 sequences, with approximately 24% as singletons. Sequences were obtained from blood, either unsorted or a sorted T cell fraction (not recorded which). Receptor source: a male donor with ankylosing spondylitis or in good health (not recorded which). Each CDR3 is given with its conserved first and last residue. Only some rows state a clone size, as once, few, many or a class for expanded clones.

size: few
J: TRBJ2-2
V: TRBV20-1
CDR3: CSASVRNTGELFF

size: few
J: TRBJ1-1
V: TRBV6-1
CDR3: CASSANGNTEAFF

size: many
J: TRBJ2-1
V: TRBV11-1
CDR3: CASSSRQGPNEQFF

size: .
J: TRBJ1-1
V: TRBV5-1
CDR3: CASSLDLGKAFF

size: few
J: TRBJ1-2
V: TRBV20-1
CDR3: CSARAGGYTF

size: once
J: TRBJ2-5
V: TRBV9
CDR3: CASSPWTGEETQYF

size: many
J: TRBJ2-5
V: TRBV10-3
CDR3: CAISEYRGGGQETQYF

size: once
J: TRBJ2-5
V: TRBV4-1
CDR3: CASSQDLKGLETQYF

size: once
J: TRBJ1-6
V: TRBV2
CDR3: CASSLLPPLHF

size: .
J: TRBJ2-1
V: TRBV14
CDR3: CASRGGGANEQFF

size: many
J: TRBJ2-7
V: TRBV20-1
CDR3: CSATSGVYEQYF

size: few
J: TRBJ2-5
V: TRBV14
CDR3: CASRKKGGREETQYF

size: many
J: TRBJ2-1
V: TRBV20-1
CDR3: CSARIAGGPREQFF

size: few
J: TRBJ2-5
V: TRBV6-1
CDR3: CASSPLGGMMETQYF

size: .
J: TRBJ2-5
V: TRBV12-3/TRBV12-4
CDR3: CASSSWTGEETQYF

size: .
J: TRBJ2-5
V: TRBV19
CDR3: CASSPWDSQETQYF

size: few
J: TRBJ2-2
V: TRBV5-6
CDR3: CASSLDYRGTGELFF

size: .
J: TRBJ1-1
V: TRBV20-1
CDR3: CSARDRIRGGNTEAFF

size: .
J: TRBJ1-4
V: TRBV6-1
CDR3: CASRQPITNEKLFF

size: .
J: TRBJ2-5
V: TRBV5-5
CDR3: CASSKGLTSGETQYF

size: many
J: TRBJ2-3
V: TRBV29-1
CDR3: CSVEGVRLAEDF

size: few
J: TRBJ2-7
V: TRBV21-1
CDR3: CASSNATYEQYF

size: .
J: TRBJ2-5
V: TRBV12-3/TRBV12-4
CDR3: CASSFGRQETQYF

size: many
J: TRBJ2-3
V: TRBV7-2
CDR3: CASSATGVGTDTQYF

size: few
J: TRBJ1-2
V: TRBV6-1
CDR3: CASRPSRQWDYGYTF

size: many
J: TRBJ2-7
V: TRBV29-1
CDR3: CSGLQGVHEQYF

size: few
J: TRBJ2-7
V: TRBV7-2
CDR3: CASSSSRGGEQYF

size: .
J: TRBJ2-5
V: TRBV4-1
CDR3: CASSQDQRETQYF

size: many
J: TRBJ1-3
V: TRBV20-1
CDR3: CSAPDQDGAGNTIYF

size: .
J: TRBJ2-1
V: TRBV15
CDR3: CATSRDGDRGLLVF

size: .
J: TRBJ2-1
V: TRBV12-3/TRBV12-4
CDR3: CASSSYSGTEVWSEQFF

size: few
J: TRBJ2-3
V: TRBV6-5
CDR3: CASSYSFADTQYF

size: .
J: TRBJ2-5
V: TRBV10-3
CDR3: CAITSQRGQETQYF

size: few
J: TRBJ2-1
V: TRBV20-1
CDR3: CSARDGLAGTYNEQFF

size: few
J: TRBJ2-5
V: TRBV15
CDR3: CATSRGGGVATQYF

size: .
J: TRBJ1-2
V: TRBV7-3
CDR3: CASSRGGLNYGYTF

size: many
J: TRBJ2-2
V: TRBV11-2
CDR3: CASRTHRGRRTGELFF

size: many
J: TRBJ2-3
V: TRBV28
CDR3: CASRMGGVADTQYF

size: few
J: TRBJ2-7
V: TRBV6-5
CDR3: CASSSAGSSYEQYF

size: .
J: TRBJ2-3
V: TRBV2
CDR3: CATRTGHSTDTQYF

size: many
J: TRBJ2-5
V: TRBV3-1
CDR3: CASSQDLEAWGTQYF

size: few
J: TRBJ2-3
V: TRBV12-3/TRBV12-4
CDR3: CASSYATGGGTDTQYF

size: few
J: TRBJ2-7
V: TRBV29-1
CDR3: CSVLSDRRGYEQYF

size: few
J: TRBJ2-2
V: TRBV12-3/TRBV12-4
CDR3: CASSAPDSLHGELFF

size: many
J: TRBJ1-4
V: TRBV12-3/TRBV12-4
CDR3: CASSLLGAPNEKLFF

size: .
J: TRBJ2-7
V: TRBV12-3/TRBV12-4
CDR3: CASSSSFRGQDEQYF

size: few
J: TRBJ1-1
V: TRBV20-1
CDR3: CSATGRNTEAFF

size: .
J: TRBJ2-7
V: TRBV5-4
CDR3: CASSLESGGAPYEQYF

size: few
J: TRBJ2-7
V: TRBV20-1
CDR3: CSARRPGQGYEQYF